This T cell receptor beta chain was identified during a study of PD-1 blockade in classical Hodgkin lymphoma. Points from the study as a whole: Complete responders matched newly diagnosed patients in baseline diversity.

Sequencing used immunoSEQ multiplex PCR; TCRdb keeps in-frame clones, though not all of them. Of 20,000 to 30,000 clones listed, about 76% were seen once; the top ten hold around a fifth. With no exception, relapse followed autologous stem cell transplantation in all patients, and brentuximab vedotin exposure varied. As for this clone: What it recognizes is unknown.

The trim removed 3 bases at V and 4 bases at J, leaving 8 bases unmatched. Germline V gives CDR1 GTSNPN, CDR2 SVGIG (reference sequence). CDR3 length equals 15 residues. The starting material was peripheral blood mononuclear cells (PBMCs), obtained before the second cycle of nivolumab. This chain links TRBV30 with TRBJ1-5; TRBD1 aligns across 8 bases. The sequence came from a human donor with classical Hodgkin lymphoma. CDR3 amino acids: CAWSPGQAKNQPQHF. Written as DNA, the CDR3 is TGTGCCTGGAGCCCGGGACAGGCTAAAAATCAGCCCCAGCATTTT. The variable domain in full, with the rest retrieved from reference TRBV30 and TRBJ1-5, is SQTIHQWPATLVQPVGSPLSLECTVEGTSNPNLYWYRQAAGRGLQLLFYSVGIGQISSEVPQNLSASRPQDRQFILSSKKLLLSDSGFYLCAWSPGQAKNQPQHFGDGTRLSIL.